The 29 T cell receptor beta chains given below trace back to one sample, sequenced in a study of T cell repertoires in cytomegalovirus infection. Using its own MiXCR run on the reads, TCRdb lists one record per CDR3 protein. In the table there are about 230,000 distinct CDR3 sequences, roughly 20% of which are singletons. Sequencing was carried out using CD8+ T cells from PBMCs. The receptors come from a human donor in good health (CMV status not recorded). Some clones in this sample may be carry-over from other donors' samples.

This clonotype has ten or more counts. This chain uses TRBV7-9 with TRBJ2-1, with D possibly matching TRBD1 (7 bases). Germline V lookup: CDR1 SEHNR, CDR2 FQNEAQ (reference sequence). The CDR3 contains 17 residues. Trimming removed 3 bases from V and 6 bases from J, with 21 bases in between. CDR3 DNA: TGTGCCAGCAGCTTTCCCCGTTCTACAGGGGAGGTCAATGAGCAGTTCTTC. This sequence encodes CASSFPRSTGEVNEQFF.

There are many counts of this clonotype. The gene calls are TRBV28 and TRBJ1-2, with 7 bases lining up with TRBD1. V lost 5 bases, J lost 4 bases, and 10 bases stayed unmatched. The CDR3 consists of 15 residues. Germline lookup yields CDR1 MDHEN and CDR2 SYDVKM. The CDR3 DNA reads TGTGCCAGCAGTGGCCGGGACAGTTTCCTCTATGGCTACACCTTC. Translation: CASSGRDSFLYGYTF.

The chain employs TRBV14 and TRBJ2-1; the D gene is possibly TRBD2 (5 bases). V shed 2 bases and J shed 0 bases, with 8 bases lying between them. The CDR3 is 15 residues long. Germline loops: CDR1 SGHDN, CDR2 FVKESK. CDR3 protein: CASSQRGFSYNEQFF. CDR3 in DNA: TGTGCCAGCAGCCAACGGGGATTCTCCTACAATGAGCAGTTCTTC.

There are many counts of this clonotype. The rearrangement uses TRBV10-3 and TRBJ2-7; TRBD2 matches at 10 bases. Trimming removed 11 bases from V and 7 bases from J; junction bases left unmatched: 5. This CDR3 region has 11 residues. From germline, CDR1 is ENHRY and CDR2 SYGVKD. This CDR3 is CAVLAGVEQYF. CDR3 bases: TGTGCCGTCCTAGCGGGGGTGGAGCAGTACTTC.

CDR3 sequence: CSARVNRDPYEQYF. The CDR3 coding sequence is TGCAGTGCTAGAGTAAACAGGGATCCCTACGAGCAGTACTTC. This rearrangement joins TRBV20-1 to TRBJ2-7; D may be TRBD1 (6 bases). This CDR3 is built from 14 residues. Germline V gives CDR1 DFQATT, CDR2 SNEGSKA (reference sequence). The germline V and J ends were trimmed by 1 base and 2 bases, with 12 bases remaining between them.

This clonotype was counted between two and nine times. The rearrangement links TRBV9 to TRBJ1-2; D is perhaps TRBD1 (5 bases). This CDR3 has 14 residues. Germline V gives CDR1 SGDLS, CDR2 YYNGEE. V was shortened by 0 bases and J by 7 bases, with 13 bases between the two germline ends. CDR3 coding DNA: TGTGCCAGCAGCGTAGGAGAGGGGATCCGTGGCTACACCTTC. Encoded protein: CASSVGEGIRGYTF. Full variable domain (rest looked up from reference TRBV9 and TRBJ1-2): DSGVTQTPKHLITATGQRVTLRCSPRSGDLSVYWYQQSLDQGLQFLIQYYNGEERAKGNILERFSAQQFPDLHSELNLSSLELGDSALYFCASSVGEGIRGYTFGSGTRLTVV.

This clonotype was counted only a few times. The rearrangement uses TRBV5-6 and TRBJ1-4; no firm D call. The CDR3 is made up of 14 amino acids. Germline values: CDR1 SGHDT, CDR2 YYEEEE. V was shortened by 4 bases and J by 3 bases, with 10 bases between the two germline ends. The CDR3, as DNA: TGTGCCAGCAGCACAGAAGGTCCTAATGAAAAACTGTTTTTT. This sequence encodes CASSTEGPNEKLFF. The entire variable domain, with the rest obtained from reference TRBV5-6 and TRBJ1-4, is as follows: DAGVTQSPTHLIKTRGQQVTLRCSPKSGHDTVSWYQQALGQGPQFIFQYYEEEERQRGNFPDRFSGHQFPNYSSELNVNALLLGDSALYLCASSTEGPNEKLFFGSGTQLSVL.

This clonotype was counted a few times. CDR3 bases: TGTGCCAGCAGTTGGAACACCGCCTACGAGCAGTACTTC. Translated, it gives CASSWNTAYEQYF. This chain connects TRBV12-3 or TRBV12-4 to TRBJ2-7; the D is unclear. The CDR3 covers 13 residues. Trimming took 4 bases from V and 2 from J, leaving 9 bases between them.

This clonotype appeared many times. The chain uses TRBV7-8 and TRBJ1-2; 8 nucleotides line up with TRBD1. Germline V CDR1 and CDR2: SGHVS, FQNEAQ. The CDR3 extends over 15 amino acids. V dropped 0 bases and J dropped 3; count of bases not matched to a gene: 3. CDR3 loop: CASSLALDRDYGYTF. Here the CDR3 DNA reads TGTGCCAGCAGCTTAGCCCTGGACAGGGACTATGGCTACACCTTC.

This clonotype was detected only a few times. This chain links TRBV12-3 or TRBV12-4 with TRBJ2-5; D tentatively fits TRBD1 or TRBD2 (5 bases each). V lost 6 bases, J lost 9 bases, and 23 bases lay in between. This CDR3 comprises 15 residues. DNA of the CDR3: TGTGCCAGCAGCCGACCGGGGCCTCCCGGCGCGGCCCAGTACTTC. Its translation: CASSRPGPPGAAQYF.

The rearrangement joins TRBV6-2 or TRBV6-3 to TRBJ2-2, with 8 bases lining up with TRBD1. Per germline, CDR1 MNHEY and CDR2 SVGEGT. V dropped 1 base and J dropped 4; count of bases not matched to a gene: 11. The CDR3 covers 18 residues. The CDR3 DNA is TGTGCCAGCAGTTACTTGGGCAGGGGGCAATCTGGCACCGGGGAGCTGTTTTTT. Amino acids: CASSYLGRGQSGTGELFF.

The J gene is TRBJ1-1, the V gene TRBV29-1, with D unclear. This CDR3 has 13 amino acids. V lost 6 bases and J 0 bases, leaving 11 bases between the germline ends. CDR1 is SQVTM, CDR2 ANQGSEA, per germline. CDR3 DNA sequence: TGCAGCGTGGCCGACGGCATGAACACTGAAGCTTTCTTT. Its translation is CSVADGMNTEAFF. The full variable domain, rest sourced from reference TRBV29-1 and TRBJ1-1, is SAVISQKPSRDICQRGTSLTIQCQVDSQVTMMFWYRQQPGQSLTLIATANQGSEATYESGFVIDKFPISRPNLTFSTLTVSNMSPEDSSIYLCSVADGMNTEAFFGQGTRLTVV.

The sample holds many counts of this clonotype. This rearrangement joins TRBV5-6 to TRBJ2-3; 10 positions agree with TRBD2. This CDR3 is built from 15 residues. The J segment lost 8 bases and the V segment lost 4 bases, leaving 10 bases of the junction unmatched. In germline, CDR1 is SGHDT, CDR2 YYEEEE. CDR3 coding DNA: TGTGCCAGCAGCGGGAAACCGGGACTAGCGCCTACGCAGTATTTT. This translates into CASSGKPGLAPTQYF.

A remark on this clonotype: Possible read error: a much larger clone is one base away. V and J are TRBV29-1 and TRBJ1-1; D remains unclear. Germline V gene sequence: CDR1 SQVTM, CDR2 ANQGSEA. Trimming stripped 4 bases from V and 1 base from J, with 7 bases between. The CDR3 is 12 amino acids. In DNA, the CDR3 is TGCAGCGTTGGCAGATCGAACACTGAAGCTTTCTTT. Protein sequence: CSVGRSNTEAFF.

This clonotype was seen a few times. CDR3 DNA sequence: TGTGCCAGCAGCCACGACACGAATGATCAGTACTTC. It is translated as CASSHDTNDQYF. The chain uses TRBV7-8 and TRBJ2-4; D gene ambiguous. V lost 5 bases to trimming and J lost 12 bases, with 14 bases between them. The CDR3 loop spans 12 amino acids. The germline V gene has CDR1 SGHVS and CDR2 FQNEAQ. The full variable domain, its missing parts supplied by reference TRBV7-8 and TRBJ2-4, is GAGVSQSPRYKVAKRGQDVALRCDPISGHVSLFWYQQALGQGPEFLTYFQNEAQLDKSGLPSDRFFAERPEGSVSTLKIQRTQQEDSAVYLCASSHDTNDQYFGAGTRLSVL.

V and J are TRBV2 and TRBJ2-7, with D possibly TRBD1 on 5 matching bases. V was clipped by 4 bases and J by 5 bases, with 15 bases between them. Looked up from germline, CDR1 is SNHLY and CDR2 is FYNNEI. CDR3 length: 14 amino acids. The CDR3 protein is CASSARREGNEQYF. CDR3 sequence (DNA): TGTGCCAGCAGTGCTCGCAGGGAAGGTAACGAGCAGTACTTC.

The table lists this clonotype with a few counts. The rearrangement joins TRBV7-7 to TRBJ2-1, with D perhaps matching TRBD1 (6 bases). CDR1 and CDR2 (germline): SSHAT, FNYEAQ (reference sequence). Trimming removed 2 bases from V and 3 bases from J, with 17 bases in between. The CDR3 is made up of 17 amino acids. Here the CDR3 reads CASSLFPRDTVYNEQFF. DNA for the CDR3: TGTGCCAGCAGCTTATTTCCCCGGGACACCGTCTACAATGAGCAGTTCTTC.

The chain joins TRBV5-4 to TRBJ2-7; D is unresolved. CDR1 is SGHNT, CDR2 YYREEE, per germline (reference sequence). This CDR3 region has 14 residues. Trimming cost V 0 bases and J 1 base, with 8 bases left between them. CDR3 DNA: TGTGCCAGCAGCTTGGTTCCCGCTTCCTACGAGCAGTACTTC. As protein: CASSLVPASYEQYF.

The sample holds a few counts of this clonotype. The chain is built from TRBV7-9 and TRBJ2-5, with D uncertain. From germline, CDR1 is SEHNR and CDR2 FQNEAQ (reference sequence). The ends were cut back, 5 bases at V and 5 bases at J, with 18 bases in the middle. This CDR3 has 15 residues. The CDR3 DNA reads as TGTGCCAGCAGCCCCGGCCTCCGGGTAGGGGAGACCCAGTACTTC. This gives the protein CASSPGLRVGETQYF.

This clonotype has only a few counts. This CDR3 reads CATQIQGTPYEQYF. CDR3 nucleotides: TGTGCCACCCAGATACAGGGAACCCCCTACGAGCAGTACTTC. V usage is TRBV12-3 or TRBV12-4 and J usage is TRBJ2-7, with D possibly matching TRBD1 (6 bases). This CDR3 has 14 residues. Trimming took 10 bases from V and 2 from J, leaving 18 bases between them.

This clonotype occurred a few times. The DNA for the CDR3 is TGTGCCAGCGACGGACAGGGTTCGAACACCGGGGAGCTGTTTTTT. Its protein product is CASDGQGSNTGELFF. The chain recombines TRBV6-2 or TRBV6-3 with TRBJ2-2; 8 bases fit TRBD1. In germline, CDR1 is MNHEY, CDR2 SVGEGT. The CDR3 contains 15 residues. The V gene end was trimmed by 8 bases and the J gene end by 0 bases; junction bases not matched to a gene: 5.

The chain links TRBV11-2 to TRBJ2-3; 9 bases are a match to TRBD1. This CDR3 has 10 residues. The germline gives CDR1 SGHAT, CDR2 FQNNGV. The V segment lost 6 bases and the J segment 15 bases; nucleotides outside the gene matches: 4. The CDR3 spells CASRGDRAYF. The DNA of the CDR3 is TGTGCCAGCAGGGGGGACAGGGCATATTTT.

This clonotype was seen repeatedly, ten times or more. This rearrangement joins TRBV20-1 to TRBJ2-7; 12 bases agree with TRBD2. J gave up 8 bases and V 5 bases, and 7 bases lay outside the gene matches. The CDR3 is made up of 13 amino acids. Per germline, CDR1 DFQATT and CDR2 SNEGSKA (reference sequence). The CDR3 here is CSAHQTSGGQQYF. Written as DNA, the CDR3 is TGCAGTGCTCACCAGACTAGCGGGGGCCAGCAGTACTTC.

This clonotype was detected a few times. This chain joins TRBV28 and TRBJ2-3; D unresolved. The CDR3 is 16 amino acids. Per germline, CDR1 MDHEN and CDR2 SYDVKM. The V and J ends lost 2 bases and 2 bases respectively, with 14 bases between them. The CDR3 bases are TGTGCCAGCAGTTTAAGTACGACGGCCCTCACAGATACGCAGTATTTT. Its protein is CASSLSTTALTDTQYF. The full variable domain, its missing parts supplied by reference TRBV28 and TRBJ2-3, is DVKVTQSSRYLVKRTGEKVFLECVQDMDHENMFWYRQDPGLGLRLIYFSYDVKMKEKGDIPEGYSVSREKKERFSLILESASTNQTSMYLCASSLSTTALTDTQYFGPGTRLTVL.

J is TRBJ2-3 and V is TRBV9; TRBD1 is a possible D gene (5 bases). V gave up 6 bases and J gave up 8 bases, with 16 bases separating them. Germline values: CDR1 SGDLS, CDR2 YYNGEE. CDR3 length equals 13 residues. CDR3 residues: CASTRGLDFTQYF. CDR3 nucleotide sequence: TGTGCCAGCACTAGGGGCCTCGACTTTACGCAGTATTTT. Supplemented by reference TRBV9 and TRBJ2-3, the full variable domain reads DSGVTQTPKHLITATGQRVTLRCSPRSGDLSVYWYQQSLDQGLQFLIQYYNGEERAKGNILERFSAQQFPDLHSELNLSSLELGDSALYFCASTRGLDFTQYFGPGTRLTVL.

This clonotype was counted a few times. V is TRBV28 and J is TRBJ1-3; 7 bases are a match to TRBD1. Germline assignment: CDR1 MDHEN and CDR2 SYDVKM. Trimming removed 6 bases from V and 0 bases from J; junction bases left unmatched: 8. This CDR3 has 16 residues. CDR3 amino acids: CASSLGGEISGNTIYF. The CDR3 DNA reads TGTGCCAGCAGCCTAGGGGGCGAAATCTCTGGAAACACCATATATTTT. Filled out from reference TRBV28 and TRBJ1-3, the complete variable domain reads DVKVTQSSRYLVKRTGEKVFLECVQDMDHENMFWYRQDPGLGLRLIYFSYDVKMKEKGDIPEGYSVSREKKERFSLILESASTNQTSMYLCASSLGGEISGNTIYFGEGSWLTVV.

The sample holds many counts of this clonotype. The chain recombines TRBV7-2 with TRBJ1-6; D not resolved. V was pared by 3 bases and J by 9 bases, with 12 bases between. CDR1 SGHTA and CDR2 FQGNSA come from the germline V gene. The CDR3 extends over 14 amino acids. The CDR3 DNA follows: TGTGCCAGCAGCTTTTGGGGAGGCGGTTCACCCCTCCACTTT. Amino acid sequence: CASSFWGGGSPLHF.

In its sample, this clonotype was seen many times. J is TRBJ1-2 and V is TRBV9, with 8 bases that match TRBD1. The junction had 2 bases not matched to a gene; V was cut back by 4 bases and J by 3 bases. Germline loops: CDR1 SGDLS, CDR2 YYNGEE. This CDR3 is built from 13 residues. The DNA for the CDR3 is TGTGCCAGCAGCCGGGGACAGGACTATGGCTACACCTTC. Amino acids: CASSRGQDYGYTF.

V usage is TRBV29-1 and J usage is TRBJ2-1; 10 nucleotides match TRBD1. CDR1 and CDR2 from the germline V gene are SQVTM and ANQGSEA. The CDR3 runs 14 residues. V lost 6 bases, J lost 2 bases, and 4 bases stayed unmatched. The CDR3 region has the DNA TGCAGCGTCCGGGACAGGGGAACCTACAATGAGCAGTTCTTC. Its translation: CSVRDRGTYNEQFF.